This T cell receptor beta chain stems from a study of cytomegalovirus exposure and HLA in healthy donors. The PCR had 60 Vbeta and 13 Jbeta primers. Here immunoSEQ multiplex PCR was the method, and the copy in TCRdb shows in-frame clones only, minus some. The sample holds under 150,000 clones, around three quarters seen once. Germline assignment: CDR1 MDHEN and CDR2 SYDVKM. This CDR3 has 15 amino acids. Trimming stripped 3 bases from V and 0 bases from J, with 12 bases between. V and J are TRBV28 and TRBJ2-7; D is ambiguous. The sequencing input was PBMCs. This sequence originates from a woman between 50 and 59 years old in good health and CMV-seronegative. The CDR3 DNA sequence: TGTGCCAGCAGTTTTGCTGGAGTCAGCTCCTACGAGCAGTACTTC. Protein sequence: CASSFAGVSSYEQYF.